This entry concerns a single TCR beta chain. What it binds is not known. This sample is drawn from a study of CD8 T cells in ankylosing spondylitis. The study, taken as a whole, reports: Clones tied to disease were said to be significantly enriched in matched ankylosing spondylitis synovial fluid. Apparently characteristic of ankylosing spondylitis blood was a TCR beta motif (fewer than 10 highly homologous variants).

Quantitative molecular-barcoded 5'-RACE generated the TCR beta libraries. TCRdb re-analysed the 5' RACE reads in MiXCR, keeping a single row per CDR3 protein. The sample holds 350,000 to 550,000 distinct CDR3 sequences, roughly 25% seen once. CDR1 and CDR2 (germline): DFQATT, SNEGSKA (reference sequence). The CDR3 runs to 11 residues. Trimming stripped 3 bases from V and 10 bases from J, with 12 bases between. The rearrangement uses TRBV20-1 and TRBJ1-2; D gene unclear. This sequence originates from a male donor with ankylosing spondylitis. Source material: blood, either unsorted or a sorted T cell fraction (not recorded which). CDR3 nucleotide sequence: TGCAGTGCTAGGGATCGGGTCTACTACACCTTC. Protein product: CSARDRVYYTF.